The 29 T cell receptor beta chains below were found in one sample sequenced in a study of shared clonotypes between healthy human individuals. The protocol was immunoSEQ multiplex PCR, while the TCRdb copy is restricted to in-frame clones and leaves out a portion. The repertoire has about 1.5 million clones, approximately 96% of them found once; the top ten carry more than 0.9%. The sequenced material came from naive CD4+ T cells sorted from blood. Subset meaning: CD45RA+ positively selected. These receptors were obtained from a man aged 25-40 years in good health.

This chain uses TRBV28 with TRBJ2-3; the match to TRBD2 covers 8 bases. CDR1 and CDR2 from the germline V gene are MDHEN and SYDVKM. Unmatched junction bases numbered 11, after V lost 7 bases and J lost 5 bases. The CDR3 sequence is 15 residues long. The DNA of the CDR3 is TGTGCCAGCAACAAAGCGGGAGAGGCGGGAGATACGCAGTATTTT. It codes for CASNKAGEAGDTQYF.

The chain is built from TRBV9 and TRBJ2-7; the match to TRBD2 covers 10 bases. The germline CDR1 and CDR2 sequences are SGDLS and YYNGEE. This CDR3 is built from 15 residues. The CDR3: CRASRARTSGYEQYF. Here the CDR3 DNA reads TGTCGTGCCAGCCGGGCGCGGACTAGCGGCTACGAGCAGTACTTC.

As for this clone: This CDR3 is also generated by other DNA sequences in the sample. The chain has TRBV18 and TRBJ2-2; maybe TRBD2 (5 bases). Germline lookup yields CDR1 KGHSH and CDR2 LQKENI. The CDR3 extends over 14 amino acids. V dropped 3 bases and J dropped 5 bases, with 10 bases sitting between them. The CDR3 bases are TGTGCCAGCTCACCGCCTACTAGGACCGGGGAGCTGTTTTTT. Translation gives CASSPPTRTGELFF.

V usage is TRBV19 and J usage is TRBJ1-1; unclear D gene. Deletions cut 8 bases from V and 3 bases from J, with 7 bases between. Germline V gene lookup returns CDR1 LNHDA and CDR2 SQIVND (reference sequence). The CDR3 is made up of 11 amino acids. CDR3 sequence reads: CASVSYTEAFF. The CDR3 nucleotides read TGTGCCAGTGTGTCGTACACTGAAGCTTTCTTT.

The CDR3 region is CASSPKKGQGPYQETQYF. CDR3 coding DNA: TGTGCCAGCAGCCCAAAGAAAGGACAGGGGCCGTACCAAGAGACCCAGTACTTC. The chain is built from TRBV7-9 and TRBJ2-5; TRBD1 matches 9 bases. Germline CDR1 reads SEHNR; CDR2 reads FQNEAQ (reference sequence). The CDR3 has 18 residues. V was clipped by 5 bases and J by 0 bases; unmatched bases: 13.

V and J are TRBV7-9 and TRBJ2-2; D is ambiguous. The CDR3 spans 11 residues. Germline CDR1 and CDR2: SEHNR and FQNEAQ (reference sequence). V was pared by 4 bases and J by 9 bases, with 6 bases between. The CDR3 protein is CASSSVRELFF. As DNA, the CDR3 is TGTGCCAGCAGCTCGGTCCGGGAGCTGTTTTTT.

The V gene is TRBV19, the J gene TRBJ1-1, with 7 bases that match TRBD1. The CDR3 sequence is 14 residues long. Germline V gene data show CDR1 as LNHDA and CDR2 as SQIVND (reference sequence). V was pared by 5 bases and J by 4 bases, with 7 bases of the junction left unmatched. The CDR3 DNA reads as TGTGCCAGTAGTGCACAGGGGACTAGCACTGAAGCTTTCTTT. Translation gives CASSAQGTSTEAFF.

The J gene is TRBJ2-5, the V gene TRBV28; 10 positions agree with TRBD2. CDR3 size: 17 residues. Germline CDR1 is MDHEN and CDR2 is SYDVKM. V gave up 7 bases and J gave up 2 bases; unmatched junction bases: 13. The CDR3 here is CASKIAGGQPKQETQYF. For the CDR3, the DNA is TGTGCCAGCAAGATAGCGGGAGGCCAGCCCAAACAAGAGACCCAGTACTTC. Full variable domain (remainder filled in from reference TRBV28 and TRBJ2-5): DVKVTQSSRYLVKRTGEKVFLECVQDMDHENMFWYRQDPGLGLRLIYFSYDVKMKEKGDIPEGYSVSREKKERFSLILESASTNQTSMYLCASKIAGGQPKQETQYFGPGTRLLVL.

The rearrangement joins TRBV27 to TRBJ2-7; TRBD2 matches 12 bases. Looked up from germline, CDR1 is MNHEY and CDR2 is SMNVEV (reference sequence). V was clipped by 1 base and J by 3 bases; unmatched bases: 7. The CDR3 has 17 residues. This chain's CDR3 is CASSLFPWTSGNYEQYF. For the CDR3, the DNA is TGTGCCAGCAGTTTATTTCCCTGGACTAGCGGGAACTACGAGCAGTACTTC.

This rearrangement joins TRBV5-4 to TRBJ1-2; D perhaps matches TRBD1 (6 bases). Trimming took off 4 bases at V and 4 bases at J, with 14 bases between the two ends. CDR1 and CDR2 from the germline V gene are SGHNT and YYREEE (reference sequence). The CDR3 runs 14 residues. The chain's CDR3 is CASSAIGGAYGYTF. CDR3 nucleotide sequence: TGTGCCAGCAGCGCGATAGGGGGGGCCTATGGCTACACCTTC.

The CDR3 DNA is TGCGCCAGCAGAGAAGACATAGCGGGAGCGAACACAGATACGCAGTATTTT. Protein: CASREDIAGANTDTQYF. The rearrangement joins TRBV4-1 to TRBJ2-3; 9 bases line up with TRBD2. This CDR3 is built from 17 residues. Looked up from germline, CDR1 is MGHRA and CDR2 is YSYEKL. V lost 6 bases to trimming and J lost 2 bases; unmatched junction nucleotides: 12.

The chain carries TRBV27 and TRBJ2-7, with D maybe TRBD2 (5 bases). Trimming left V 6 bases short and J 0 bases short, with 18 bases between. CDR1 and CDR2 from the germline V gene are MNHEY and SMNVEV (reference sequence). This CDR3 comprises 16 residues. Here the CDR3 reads CASRLKSGATSYEQYF. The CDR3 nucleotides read TGTGCCAGCAGGCTTAAGAGCGGAGCGACCTCCTACGAGCAGTACTTC.

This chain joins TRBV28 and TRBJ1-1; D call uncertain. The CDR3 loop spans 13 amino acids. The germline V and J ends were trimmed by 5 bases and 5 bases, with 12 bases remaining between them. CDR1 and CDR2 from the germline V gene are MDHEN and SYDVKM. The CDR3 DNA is TGTGCCAGCAGTGCTCACTTTCGAACTGAAGCTTTCTTT. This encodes CASSAHFRTEAFF.

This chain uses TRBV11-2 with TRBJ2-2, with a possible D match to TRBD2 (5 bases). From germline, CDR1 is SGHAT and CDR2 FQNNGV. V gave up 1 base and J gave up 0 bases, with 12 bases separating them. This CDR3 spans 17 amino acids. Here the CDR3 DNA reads TGTGCCAGCAGCTTAGCGCTAGCCCCGGCGAACACCGGGGAGCTGTTTTTT. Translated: CASSLALAPANTGELFF.

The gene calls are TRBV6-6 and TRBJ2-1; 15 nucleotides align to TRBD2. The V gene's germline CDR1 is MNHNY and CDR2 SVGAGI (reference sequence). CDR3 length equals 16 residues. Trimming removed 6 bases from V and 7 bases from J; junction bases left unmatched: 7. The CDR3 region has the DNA TGTGCCAGCAGCAGGACTAGCGGGAGGGGAGGAAATGAGCAGTTCTTC. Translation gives CASSRTSGRGGNEQFF.

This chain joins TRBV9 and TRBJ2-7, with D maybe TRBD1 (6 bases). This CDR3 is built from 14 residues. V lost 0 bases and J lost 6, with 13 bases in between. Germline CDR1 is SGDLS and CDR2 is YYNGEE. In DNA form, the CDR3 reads TGTGCCAGCAGCGTAGACGCTGGGACACCCGAGCAGTACTTC. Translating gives CASSVDAGTPEQYF.

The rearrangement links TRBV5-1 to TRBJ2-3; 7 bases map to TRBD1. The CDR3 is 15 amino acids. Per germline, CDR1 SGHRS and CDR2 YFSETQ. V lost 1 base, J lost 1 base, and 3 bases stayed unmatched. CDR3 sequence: CASSLRDRGTDTQYF. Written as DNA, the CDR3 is TGCGCCAGCAGCTTGCGGGACAGAGGCACAGATACGCAGTATTTT.

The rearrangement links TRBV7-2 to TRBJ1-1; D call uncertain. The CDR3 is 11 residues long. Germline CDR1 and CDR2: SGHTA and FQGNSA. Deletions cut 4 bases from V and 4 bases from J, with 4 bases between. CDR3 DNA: TGTGCCAGCAGCTCTTTCACTGAAGCTTTCTTT. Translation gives CASSSFTEAFF.

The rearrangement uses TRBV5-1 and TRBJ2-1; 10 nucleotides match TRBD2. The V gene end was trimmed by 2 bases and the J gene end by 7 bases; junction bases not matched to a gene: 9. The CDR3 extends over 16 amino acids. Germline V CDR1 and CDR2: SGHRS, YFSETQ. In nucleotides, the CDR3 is TGCGCCAGCAGCTTAATCCCAGCGGGAGGGTCTAATGAGCAGTTCTTC. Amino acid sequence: CASSLIPAGGSNEQFF.

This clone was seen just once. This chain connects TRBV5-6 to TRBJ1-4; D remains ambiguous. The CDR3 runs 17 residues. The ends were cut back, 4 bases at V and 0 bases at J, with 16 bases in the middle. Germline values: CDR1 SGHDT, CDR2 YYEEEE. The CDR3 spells CASSPNPTTATNEKLFF. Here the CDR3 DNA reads TGTGCCAGCAGCCCGAACCCGACCACTGCAACTAATGAAAAACTGTTTTTT.

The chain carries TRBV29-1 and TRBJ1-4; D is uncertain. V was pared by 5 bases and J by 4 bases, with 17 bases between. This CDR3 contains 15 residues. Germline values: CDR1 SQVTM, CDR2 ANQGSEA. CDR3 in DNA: TGCAGCGTTCTACTATTCGGGTCCGATAATGAAAAACTGTTTTTT. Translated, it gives CSVLLFGSDNEKLFF.

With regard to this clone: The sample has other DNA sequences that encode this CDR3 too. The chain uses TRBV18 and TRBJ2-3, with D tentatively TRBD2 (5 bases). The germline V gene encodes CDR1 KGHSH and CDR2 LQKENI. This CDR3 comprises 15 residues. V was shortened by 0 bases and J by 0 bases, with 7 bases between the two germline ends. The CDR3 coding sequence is TGTGCCAGCTCACCACCCAGCGGTAGCACAGATACGCAGTATTTT. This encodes CASSPPSGSTDTQYF.

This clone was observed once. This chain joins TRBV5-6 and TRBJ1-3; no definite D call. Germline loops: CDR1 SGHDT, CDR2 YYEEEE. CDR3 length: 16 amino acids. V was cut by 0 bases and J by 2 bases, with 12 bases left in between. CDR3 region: CASSLERGSAGNTIYF. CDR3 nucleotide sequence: TGTGCCAGCAGCTTGGAACGGGGATCGGCTGGAAACACCATATATTTT.

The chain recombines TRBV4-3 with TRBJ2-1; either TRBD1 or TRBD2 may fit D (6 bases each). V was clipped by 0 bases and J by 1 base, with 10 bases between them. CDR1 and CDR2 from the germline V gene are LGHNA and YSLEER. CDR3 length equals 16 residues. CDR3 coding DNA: TGCGCCAGCAGCCAAGATCAGGGGACTTCCTACAATGAGCAGTTCTTC. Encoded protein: CASSQDQGTSYNEQFF.

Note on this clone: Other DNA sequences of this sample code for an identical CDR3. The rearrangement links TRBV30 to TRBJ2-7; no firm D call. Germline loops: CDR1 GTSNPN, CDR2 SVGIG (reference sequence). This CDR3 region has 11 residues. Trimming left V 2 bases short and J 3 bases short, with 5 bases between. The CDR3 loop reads CAWSTLYEQYF. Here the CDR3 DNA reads TGTGCCTGGAGTACTCTCTACGAGCAGTACTTC.

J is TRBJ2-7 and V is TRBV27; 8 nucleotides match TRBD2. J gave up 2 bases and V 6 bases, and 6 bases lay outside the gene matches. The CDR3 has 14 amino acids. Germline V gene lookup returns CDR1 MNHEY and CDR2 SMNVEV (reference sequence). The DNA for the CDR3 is TGTGCCAGCAGCCTGCGACTAGCGCCCTACGAGCAGTACTTC. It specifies CASSLRLAPYEQYF.

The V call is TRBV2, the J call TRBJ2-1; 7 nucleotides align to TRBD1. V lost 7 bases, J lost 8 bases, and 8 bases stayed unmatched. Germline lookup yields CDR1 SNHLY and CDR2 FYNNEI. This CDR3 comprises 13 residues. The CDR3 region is CASNRQGLDEQFF. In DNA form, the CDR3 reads TGTGCCAGCAACCGACAGGGTCTCGATGAGCAGTTCTTC.

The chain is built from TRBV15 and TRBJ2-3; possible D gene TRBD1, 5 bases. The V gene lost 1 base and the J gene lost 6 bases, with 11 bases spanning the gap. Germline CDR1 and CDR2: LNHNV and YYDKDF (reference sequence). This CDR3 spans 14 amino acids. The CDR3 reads CATSRGQTHDTQYF. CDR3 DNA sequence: TGTGCCACCAGCAGAGGACAGACCCACGATACGCAGTATTTT.

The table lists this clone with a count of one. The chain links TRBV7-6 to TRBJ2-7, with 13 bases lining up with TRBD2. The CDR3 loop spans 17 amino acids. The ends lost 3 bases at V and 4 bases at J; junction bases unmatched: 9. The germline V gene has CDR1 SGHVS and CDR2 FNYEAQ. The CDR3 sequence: CASSLAVTSGRRYEQYF. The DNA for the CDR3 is TGTGCCAGCAGCTTGGCGGTGACTAGCGGGAGGCGGTACGAGCAGTACTTC.